This T cell receptor (beta chain) was retrieved from a study of cytomegalovirus exposure and HLA in healthy donors. Looking at the study overall: Among the 300 to 450 genotyped donors, approximately 80% were placed in the Caucasian-associated ancestry cluster. Study results and limitations: Most of the TCR beta V segments (in an earlier analysis) were productive either about 87% or about 30% of the time. Rare sequences made up most TCRs, while some public TCRs were found in many donors.

A note on this clone: Its antigen is currently unknown.

The PCR had 60 Vbeta and 13 Jbeta primers. Sequenced by immunoSEQ multiplex PCR; TCRdb stores in-frame clones only, minus some. The sample yields around 110,000 clones, 77% seen once. This receptor was obtained from a male donor in good health and CMV-seronegative. Specimen: PBMCs.

DNA of the CDR3: TGCGCCAGCAGCTCCCCACCCCCGCAGTCCGGGGAGCTGTTTTTT. This encodes CASSSPPPQSGELFF. The chain couples TRBV5-1 to TRBJ2-2; no clear D gene. CDR1 is SGHRS, CDR2 YFSETQ, per germline. This CDR3 contains 15 residues. V was trimmed by 3 bases and J by 6 bases, leaving 15 bases between them.